The present TCR beta chain was sequenced within a study of blood T cell repertoires in COVID-19. Study-wide context: Italy, Spain and the United States were the sources of the convalescent and acute COVID-19 samples. From T cells, B-cell-depleted T cells, or PBMCs came the material, which was cDNA or gDNA.

Original processing notes: For nucleated cells, counts were estimated from reference gene primer amplification. TCRdb keeps only in-frame clones here, not all; method: immunoSEQ multiplex PCR. From that table come the V and J calls and clone size; the DNA was used to work out D and trimming. Here the sample spans roughly 80,000 clones, 86% being singletons. V shed 7 bases and J shed 0 bases, with 13 bases lying between them. Germline V gene sequence: CDR1 SNHLY, CDR2 FYNNEI. This CDR3 is 14 amino acids long. This chain links TRBV2 with TRBJ2-7; tentatively, D is TRBD2 (5 bases). The sample comprised peripheral blood. The sequence was obtained from a woman aged 60-75 years with acute or convalescent COVID-19. CDR3 residues: CASKLTTSSYEQYF. In DNA form, the CDR3 reads TGTGCCAGCAAACTGACAACTAGCTCCTACGAGCAGTACTTC.